The 23 T cell receptor beta chains presented below share a single source sample, sequenced in a study of Ad26.COV2.S vaccination and SARS-CoV-2 variants. Treatment defined: approximately 18 received Ad26.COV2.S at low or high dose, single or two shots; roughly five received placebo; per-sample allocation not given. Day 63 after the first vaccine or placebo injection was the time point for sampling. Here immunoSEQ multiplex PCR was the method, and the copy in TCRdb shows in-frame clones only, minus some. Altogether about 460,000 clones are present, about nine tenths being singletons, with the ten largest covering 1.5% to 2%. Material: peripheral blood, obtained in a trial of Ad26.COV2.S vaccine versus placebo. These receptors all come from a person between 18 and 65 years old who received the Ad26.COV2.S COVID-19 vaccine or a placebo.

For the CDR3, the DNA is TGTGCCAGCAGCCAAGCCGGGAGGACCGGGGAGCTGTTTTTT. Translating it yields CASSQAGRTGELFF. The chain carries TRBV3-1 (or the pseudogene TRBV3-2) and TRBJ2-2; 7 positions match TRBD2. The germline CDR1 and CDR2 sequences are LGHDT and YNNKEL (reference sequence). The CDR3 has 14 residues. The V and J ends lost 1 base and 5 bases, in that order; junction bases with no gene match: 1.

This clone was seen once. The chain employs TRBV29-1 and TRBJ1-2; D gene ambiguous. Looked up from germline, CDR1 is SQVTM and CDR2 is ANQGSEA. This CDR3 is 12 amino acids long. V was trimmed by 7 bases and J by 4 bases, leaving 13 bases between them. CDR3 nucleotides: TGCAGCGGGATTCGGGGTGGCTATGGCTACACCTTC. This encodes CSGIRGGYGYTF.

V and J are TRBV10-3 and TRBJ2-5, with 8 nucleotides matching TRBD1. Looked up from germline, CDR1 is ENHRY and CDR2 is SYGVKD. The CDR3 is 15 residues long. Trimming removed 2 bases from V and 1 base from J; junction bases left unmatched: 3. The CDR3 DNA reads as TGTGCCATCAGTGAGCCGGACAGGGCCCAAGAGACCCAGTACTTC. As protein: CAISEPDRAQETQYF.

This clone has only a few counts. This sequence joins TRBV20-1 and TRBJ2-5; no clear D gene. Trimming shortened V by 3 bases and J by 5 bases, and 7 bases separated the two germline ends. Germline CDR1 and CDR2: DFQATT and SNEGSKA (reference sequence). The CDR3 sequence is 11 residues long. The CDR3 loop reads CSARFGETQYF. The CDR3 nucleotides read TGCAGTGCTAGGTTCGGGGAGACCCAGTACTTC.

Worth noting for this clone: Distinct nucleotide sequences in the sample also encode this CDR3. The genes are TRBV18 and TRBJ2-1; TRBD1 is a possible D gene (6 bases). There are 15 residues in the CDR3. Germline CDR1 reads KGHSH; CDR2 reads LQKENI. V gave up 2 bases and J gave up 2 bases, with 10 bases separating them. Here the CDR3 DNA reads TGTGCCAGCTCACCAGGCAGGGGAGCCTACAATGAGCAGTTCTTC. This translates into CASSPGRGAYNEQFF.

The chain employs TRBV5-4 and TRBJ1-6; D possibly corresponds to TRBD1 (5 bases). V was cut by 3 bases and J by 5 bases, with 15 bases left in between. The germline V gene encodes CDR1 SGHNT and CDR2 YYREEE (reference sequence). The CDR3 spans 16 residues. CDR3: CASSSPGTPHNSPLHF. The CDR3 region has the DNA TGTGCCAGCAGCTCACCTGGGACTCCTCATAATTCACCCCTCCACTTT. Using reference TRBV5-4 and TRBJ1-6 for the parts outside the CDR3, the full variable domain is ETGVTQSPTHLIKTRGQQVTLRCSSQSGHNTVSWYQQALGQGPQFIFQYYREEENGRGNFPPRFSGLQFPNYSSELNVNALELDDSALYLCASSSPGTPHNSPLHFGNGTRLTVT.

This clone was counted a few times. The same CDR3 is also encoded by other DNA sequences in this sample. The chain employs TRBV28 and TRBJ1-3, with 7 bases identical to TRBD1. The CDR3 runs to 15 residues. Germline V CDR1 and CDR2: MDHEN, SYDVKM. V dropped 4 bases and J dropped 0; count of bases not matched to a gene: 3. CDR3 region: CASSSAGGSGNTIYF. The CDR3 bases are TGTGCCAGCAGTTCGGCAGGGGGCTCTGGAAACACCATATATTTT.

The V and J genes are TRBV11-2 and TRBJ1-3, with D unclear. CDR3 length equals 13 residues. The germline CDR1 and CDR2 sequences are SGHAT and FQNNGV. V dropped 2 bases and J dropped 4 bases, with 6 bases sitting between them. The CDR3 region has the DNA TGTGCCAGCAGCTTAAATGAGGGAAACACCATATATTTT. Residues: CASSLNEGNTIYF. The complete variable domain, with remaining parts taken from reference TRBV11-2 and TRBJ1-3, reads EAGVAQSPRYKIIEKRQSVAFWCNPISGHATLYWYQQILGQGPKLLIQFQNNGVVDDSQLPKDRFSAERLKGVDSTLKIQPAKLEDSAVYLCASSLNEGNTIYFGEGSWLTVV.

The V call is TRBV28, the J call TRBJ2-3, with a tentative D call TRBD2 (6 bases). CDR1 is MDHEN and CDR2 is SYDVKM in the germline V gene. With 5 bases removed from V and 3 bases from J, the gap between germline ends came to 12 bases. This CDR3 contains 14 residues. DNA of the CDR3: TGTGCCAGCAGTGCATACGGGAGAACAGATACGCAGTATTTT. Translated, it gives CASSAYGRTDTQYF.

V is TRBV18 and J is TRBJ2-2; D is undetermined. The CDR3 runs 13 residues. The germline V and J ends were trimmed by 8 bases and 1 base, with 8 bases remaining between them. Germline V gives CDR1 KGHSH, CDR2 LQKENI. The CDR3 is CASADGNTGELFF. In nucleotides, the CDR3 is TGTGCCAGCGCAGACGGGAACACCGGGGAGCTGTTTTTT.

Turning to this clone: Different DNA sequences within this sample yield the same CDR3. The rearrangement joins TRBV4-3 to TRBJ1-4; a weak D match, TRBD1 (5 bases). Germline loops: CDR1 LGHNA, CDR2 YSLEER. The CDR3 extends over 14 amino acids. V lost 1 base and J lost 8, with 11 bases in between. CDR3 region: CASSQGGVGEKLFF. CDR3 DNA: TGCGCCAGCAGCCAAGGGGGCGTGGGGGAAAAACTGTTTTTT.

The chain combines TRBV5-6 with TRBJ2-1, with 11 bases fitting TRBD2. This CDR3 has 16 amino acids. CDR1 is SGHDT and CDR2 is YYEEEE in the germline V gene. The J segment lost 8 bases and the V segment lost 4 bases, leaving 11 bases of the junction unmatched. The CDR3 loop reads CASSLVPSSGGHEQFF. CDR3 bases: TGTGCCAGCAGCCTCGTTCCGTCTAGCGGGGGGCATGAGCAGTTCTTC. Filled out from reference TRBV5-6 and TRBJ2-1, the complete variable domain reads DAGVTQSPTHLIKTRGQQVTLRCSPKSGHDTVSWYQQALGQGPQFIFQYYEEEERQRGNFPDRFSGHQFPNYSSELNVNALLLGDSALYLCASSLVPSSGGHEQFFGPGTRLTVL.

V is TRBV10-3 and J is TRBJ1-1; possibly TRBD1 for D (6 bases). The CDR3 consists of 16 residues. V lost 8 bases and J 1 base, leaving 20 bases between the germline ends. Germline V gene lookup returns CDR1 ENHRY and CDR2 SYGVKD. The CDR3 DNA follows: TGTGCCATCGGCCCACGGGGGGCGGAGGCGAACACTGAAGCTTTCTTT. Translation gives CAIGPRGAEANTEAFF.

V usage is TRBV5-1 and J usage is TRBJ2-7; TRBD1 is a possible D gene (6 bases). Germline V lookup: CDR1 SGHRS, CDR2 YFSETQ. The CDR3 consists of 14 residues. V shed 4 bases and J shed 0 bases, with 11 bases lying between them. The DNA of the CDR3 is TGCGCCAGCAGCACAAGACAGGCCTCCTACGAGCAGTACTTC. Translated: CASSTRQASYEQYF.

The rearrangement uses TRBV2 and TRBJ2-5; D gene unclear. V was shortened by 6 bases and J by 2 bases, with 13 bases between the two germline ends. The CDR3 consists of 14 residues. Germline assignment: CDR1 SNHLY and CDR2 FYNNEI. CDR3 loop: CASRFTSTQETQYF. In nucleotides, the CDR3 is TGTGCCAGCAGGTTTACCAGTACTCAAGAGACCCAGTACTTC.

The rearrangement joins TRBV2 to TRBJ2-1; tentatively, D is TRBD2 (6 bases). V was trimmed by 5 bases and J by 4 bases, leaving 9 bases between them. The germline V gene encodes CDR1 SNHLY and CDR2 FYNNEI. This CDR3 is built from 13 residues. CDR3 coding DNA: TGTGCCAGCAGTATGACTAGTTACAATGAGCAGTTCTTC. Translation gives CASSMTSYNEQFF.

The rearrangement joins TRBV6-4 to TRBJ1-1; 11 nucleotides align to TRBD1. Per the germline V gene, CDR1 is MRHNA and CDR2 is SNTAGT. V lost 5 bases and J lost 5; bases outside the gene matches: 10. This CDR3 spans 16 amino acids. The CDR3 sequence is CASSPRTGGLRTEAFF. CDR3 coding DNA: TGTGCCAGCAGTCCTCGGACAGGGGGCCTGAGAACTGAAGCTTTCTTT.

The chain has TRBV5-1 and TRBJ2-3; 8 bases align to TRBD2. Trimming at V came to 5 bases and at J to 1 base, leaving 9 bases not matched to a gene. The CDR3 contains 16 residues. Germline CDR1 and CDR2: SGHRS and YFSETQ. CDR3 region: CASSLQREIGTDTQYF. As DNA, the CDR3 is TGCGCCAGCAGTCTTCAGCGGGAGATCGGCACAGATACGCAGTATTTT.

The V call is TRBV7-3, the J call TRBJ2-6, with D perhaps TRBD2 (5 bases). The CDR3 runs 16 residues. CDR1 SGHTA and CDR2 FQGTGA come from the germline V gene. V was pared by 4 bases and J by 2 bases, with 12 bases between. The CDR3 sequence: CASSYGLTAGANVLTF. CDR3 in DNA: TGTGCCAGCAGCTACGGACTGACGGCTGGGGCCAACGTCCTGACTTTC.

This chain joins TRBV27 and TRBJ2-2; D uncertain. This CDR3 spans 14 amino acids. The germline V and J ends were trimmed by 2 bases and 7 bases, with 11 bases remaining between them. Germline V gene sequence: CDR1 MNHEY, CDR2 SMNVEV (reference sequence). In DNA, the CDR3 is TGTGCCAGCAGTTTAGGTTATCACATCGGGGAGCTGTTTTTT. This sequence encodes CASSLGYHIGELFF.

This chain connects TRBV6-6 to TRBJ2-3, with 7 bases matching TRBD1. The CDR3 extends over 16 amino acids. CDR1 and CDR2 from the germline V gene are MNHNY and SVGAGI (reference sequence). With V trimmed by 5 bases and J by 1 base, 9 bases remained unmatched. Written as DNA, the CDR3 is TGTGCCAGCAGTCCTGCACAGGGGATCGGCACAGATACGCAGTATTTT. Its protein product is CASSPAQGIGTDTQYF.

The chain carries TRBV7-2 and TRBJ2-5; D ambiguous. Germline values: CDR1 SGHTA, CDR2 FQGNSA. Trimming removed 1 base at V and 2 bases at J, with 5 bases between. This CDR3 region has 13 residues. The CDR3 DNA reads as TGTGCCAGCAGCTTAGATGGTCAAGAGACCCAGTACTTC. Protein sequence: CASSLDGQETQYF.

In its sample, this clone was seen a few times. The genes are TRBV6-2 or TRBV6-3 and TRBJ2-4; TRBD1 is a possible D gene (5 bases). Germline V CDR1 and CDR2: MNHEY, SVGEGT. This CDR3 spans 14 amino acids. V was clipped by 4 bases and J by 6 bases, with 13 bases between them. The CDR3 region is CASSWSGRANIQYF. The CDR3 bases are TGTGCCAGCAGTTGGTCGGGCAGGGCAAACATTCAGTACTTC.